Included here is one T cell receptor (beta chain) sequence, with context. This clonotype was counted a few times. Its antigen remains unidentified. There are no base qualities to consult, and no much larger clone falls within one base. This specimen belongs to a study of post-analysis software for immune sequencing data (dated by TCRdb to between 2015 and 2016). Notes on the research overall: Relapsing-remitting, secondary progressive and progressive-relapsing multiple sclerosis were recorded as disease courses, and subtype annotation was lacking for some patients. Patient repertoires were compared against around 10 previously published healthy control repertoires from donors aged 6 to 25 years. A subset of samples was prepared in parallel using single-end sample barcoding, then pooled and co-amplified after Illumina adapter ligation. The investigation overall reported the following: Direct clustering with F measure showed strong co-clustering of samples prepared in the same batch, prompting a batch-effect correction. Patients showed significantly higher frequencies than controls for a handful of TRBV segments, among them TRBV5-6, TRBV5-1 and TRBV20-1. Compared with controls, multiple sclerosis patients had significantly lower normalized Chao1 diversity, a finding suggesting substantial peripheral T-cell clonal expansion. The control group was slightly older than the multiple sclerosis patient group.

The CDR3, cysteine through phenylalanine, is 15 amino acids long. Only the CDR3 DNA is retained, 45 bases long and in frame from the first base. V is shortened by 8 bases, J by 4 bases, and the region joining them spans 15 bases. CDR1 and CDR2 are read off the germline V gene as MNHEY and SVGEGT. TCR beta repertoires were profiled from peripheral blood of roughly 13 young patients with multiple sclerosis to demonstrate the VDJtools post-analysis software. The multiple sclerosis patients were children and adolescents ranging in age from about 6 to 17 years. Library method: PCR. Sequencer: Illumina HiSeq 2500. To reduce PCR and sequencing biases, unique molecular identifiers were incorporated into the TCR beta cDNA libraries. Every 1 to 10 million input T cells yielded 500,000 or so cDNA molecules, meaning each molecule approximated one T cell. The patient libraries were prepared and sequenced with the same protocol used for the earlier healthy control dataset. Within a given batch, samples were prepared together, multiplexed and sequenced on the same HiSeq lane. On the study's bioinformatics: Raw barcoded reads were processed with MIGEC, and single-read molecular identifier groups were discarded before consensus assembly and CDR3 extraction. VDJtools was used for post-analysis of the clonotype tables, with diversity normalized by down-sampling every dataset to the smallest sample size. Repertoire overlap clustering matched CDR3 amino acid but not nucleotide sequences to correct batch-related cross-sample contamination. The raw public data were reprocessed by TCRdb itself: fastp quality trimming at Q25, MiXCR clonotype calling, in-frame beta chains only. Every distinct CDR3 protein forms one entry, paired with its most common genes and DNA. TCRdb's processing, not the study's, gives the V and J calls here. The sample table lists roughly 600,000 distinct CDR3 sequences, about 40% of them with a count of one. Around 1.7% of the sample is taken by the ten largest.

The source of this sequence is a girl aged 5-17 years with multiple sclerosis. Sequenced input: blood. The chain couples TRBV6-2 or TRBV6-3 to TRBJ2-6, and the D gene may be TRBD2, 6 bases matching. The base sequence is TGTGCCAGCGGGGCCGGGGGTACAGGGGCCAACGTCCTGACTTTC. Protein translation: CASGAGGTGANVLTF.